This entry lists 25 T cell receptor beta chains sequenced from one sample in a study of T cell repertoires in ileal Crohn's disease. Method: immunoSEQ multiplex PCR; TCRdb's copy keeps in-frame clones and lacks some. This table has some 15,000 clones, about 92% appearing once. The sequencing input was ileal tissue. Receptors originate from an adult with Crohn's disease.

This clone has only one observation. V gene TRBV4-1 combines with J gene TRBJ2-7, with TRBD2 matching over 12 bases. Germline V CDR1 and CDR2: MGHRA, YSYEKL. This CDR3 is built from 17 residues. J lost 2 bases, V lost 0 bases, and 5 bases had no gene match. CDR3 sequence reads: CASSQEGLAGPPYEQYF. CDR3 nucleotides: TGCGCCAGCAGCCAAGAAGGACTAGCGGGGCCTCCCTACGAGCAGTACTTC.

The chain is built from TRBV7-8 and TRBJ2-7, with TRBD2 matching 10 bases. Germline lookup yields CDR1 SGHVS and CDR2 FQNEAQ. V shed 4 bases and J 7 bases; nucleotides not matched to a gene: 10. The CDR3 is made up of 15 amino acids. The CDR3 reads CASSYQSGGAGEQYF. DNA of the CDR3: TGTGCCAGCAGCTACCAAAGCGGGGGGGCGGGGGAGCAGTACTTC.

The CDR3, as DNA: TGTGCCAGCAGACTTACAGGGGCATGGGATCAGCCCCAGCATTTT. This sequence encodes CASRLTGAWDQPQHF. The chain joins TRBV2 to TRBJ1-5, with 7 bases lining up with TRBD1. This CDR3 comprises 15 residues. Looked up from germline, CDR1 is SNHLY and CDR2 is FYNNEI. V was pared by 6 bases and J by 5 bases, with 10 bases of the junction left unmatched.

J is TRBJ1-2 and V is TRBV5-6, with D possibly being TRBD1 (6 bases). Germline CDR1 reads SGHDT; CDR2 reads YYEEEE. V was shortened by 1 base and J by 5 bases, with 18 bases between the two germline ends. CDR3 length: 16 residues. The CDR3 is CASSLLVGGLDYGYTF. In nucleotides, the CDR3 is TGTGCCAGCAGCTTGCTTGTCGGGGGGCTGGATTATGGCTACACCTTC. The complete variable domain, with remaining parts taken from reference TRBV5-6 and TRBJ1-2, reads DAGVTQSPTHLIKTRGQQVTLRCSPKSGHDTVSWYQQALGQGPQFIFQYYEEEERQRGNFPDRFSGHQFPNYSSELNVNALLLGDSALYLCASSLLVGGLDYGYTFGSGTRLTVV.

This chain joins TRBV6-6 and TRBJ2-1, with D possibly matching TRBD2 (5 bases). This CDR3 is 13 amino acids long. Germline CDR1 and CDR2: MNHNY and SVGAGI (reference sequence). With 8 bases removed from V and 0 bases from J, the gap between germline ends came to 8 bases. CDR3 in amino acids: CASGLSSYNEQFF. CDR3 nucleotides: TGTGCCAGCGGACTTAGCTCCTACAATGAGCAGTTCTTC.

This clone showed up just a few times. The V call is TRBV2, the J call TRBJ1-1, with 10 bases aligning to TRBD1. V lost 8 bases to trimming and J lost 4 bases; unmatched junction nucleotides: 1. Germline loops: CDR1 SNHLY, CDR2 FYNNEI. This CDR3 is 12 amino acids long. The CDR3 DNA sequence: TGTGCCAGCTGGACAGGGGGCACTGAAGCTTTCTTT. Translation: CASWTGGTEAFF.

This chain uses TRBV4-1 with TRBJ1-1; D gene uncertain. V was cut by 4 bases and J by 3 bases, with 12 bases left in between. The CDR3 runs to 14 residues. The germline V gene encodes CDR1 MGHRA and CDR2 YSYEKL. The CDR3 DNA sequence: TGCGCCAGCAGCCCTAGACACGGGGACACTGAAGCTTTCTTT. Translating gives CASSPRHGDTEAFF.

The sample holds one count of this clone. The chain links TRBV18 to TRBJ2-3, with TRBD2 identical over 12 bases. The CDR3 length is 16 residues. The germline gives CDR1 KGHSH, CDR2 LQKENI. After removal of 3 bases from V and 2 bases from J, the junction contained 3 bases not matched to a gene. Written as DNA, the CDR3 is TGTGCCAGCTCACCCGGACTAGCGGGGATCACAGATACGCAGTATTTT. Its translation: CASSPGLAGITDTQYF.

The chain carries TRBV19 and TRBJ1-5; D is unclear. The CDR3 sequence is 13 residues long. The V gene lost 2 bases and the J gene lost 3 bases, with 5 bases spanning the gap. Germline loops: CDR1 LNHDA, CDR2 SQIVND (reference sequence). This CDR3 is CASSISSNQPQHF. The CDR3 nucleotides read TGTGCCAGTAGTATATCGTCCAATCAGCCCCAGCATTTT.

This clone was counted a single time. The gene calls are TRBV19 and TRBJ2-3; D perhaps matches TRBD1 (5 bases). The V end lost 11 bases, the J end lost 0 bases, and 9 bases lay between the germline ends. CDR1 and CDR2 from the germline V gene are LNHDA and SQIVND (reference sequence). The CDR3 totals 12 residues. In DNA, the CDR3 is TGTGCCGCAGGGTCTAGCACAGATACGCAGTATTTT. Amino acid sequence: CAAGSSTDTQYF.

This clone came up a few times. The chain's CDR3 is CASSLVLAGTTDTQYF. In DNA, the CDR3 is TGTGCCAGCAGCTTAGTACTAGCGGGGACCACAGATACGCAGTATTTT. The chain employs TRBV7-9 and TRBJ2-3, with 10 nucleotides matching TRBD2. Germline CDR1 is SEHNR and CDR2 is FQNEAQ (reference sequence). This CDR3 has 16 amino acids. V dropped 1 base and J dropped 2; count of bases not matched to a gene: 3. Full variable domain (outside the CDR3, taken from reference TRBV7-9 and TRBJ2-3): DTGVSQNPRHKITKRGQNVTFRCDPISEHNRLYWYRQTLGQGPEFLTYFQNEAQLEKSRLLSDRFSAERPKGSFSTLEIQRTEQGDSAMYLCASSLVLAGTTDTQYFGPGTRLTVL.

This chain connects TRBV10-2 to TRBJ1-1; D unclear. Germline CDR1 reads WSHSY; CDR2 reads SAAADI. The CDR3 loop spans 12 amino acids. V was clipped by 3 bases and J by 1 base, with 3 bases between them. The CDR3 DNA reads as TGCGCCAGCAGTGATCGGAACACTGAAGCTTTCTTT. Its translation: CASSDRNTEAFF.

The CDR3 coding sequence is TGTGCCAGTATTCAGGGTCCGGGGGCCCAGCATTTT. It encodes CASIQGPGAQHF. V is TRBV19 and J is TRBJ1-5; D is perhaps TRBD1 (5 bases). Per the germline V gene, CDR1 is LNHDA and CDR2 is SQIVND (reference sequence). This CDR3 comprises 12 residues. The germline V and J ends were trimmed by 7 bases and 11 bases, with 15 bases remaining between them.

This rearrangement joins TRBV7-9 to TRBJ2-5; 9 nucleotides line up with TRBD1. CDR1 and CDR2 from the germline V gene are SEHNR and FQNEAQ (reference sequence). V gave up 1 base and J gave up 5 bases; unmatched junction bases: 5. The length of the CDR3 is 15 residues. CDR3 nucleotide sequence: TGTGCCAGCAGCTTAGACAGGGGGCTCATGGAGACCCAGTACTTC. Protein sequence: CASSLDRGLMETQYF.

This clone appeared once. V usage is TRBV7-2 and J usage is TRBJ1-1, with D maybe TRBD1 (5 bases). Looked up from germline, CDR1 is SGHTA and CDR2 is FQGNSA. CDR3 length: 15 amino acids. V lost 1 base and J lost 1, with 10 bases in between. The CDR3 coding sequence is TGTGCCAGCAGCTTAGTTTCGGACACGAACACTGAAGCTTTCTTT. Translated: CASSLVSDTNTEAFF. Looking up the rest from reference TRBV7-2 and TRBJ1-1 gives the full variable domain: GAGVSQSPSNKVTEKGKDVELRCDPISGHTALYWYRQSLGQGLEFLIYFQGNSAPDKSGLPSDRFSAERTGGSVSTLTIQRTQQEDSAVYLCASSLVSDTNTEAFFGQGTRLTVV.

The CDR3 region has the DNA TGTGCCAGCAGCTTGGTTGAGGGTTACTATGGCTACACCTTC. The encoded protein is CASSLVEGYYGYTF. The V call is TRBV7-9, the J call TRBJ1-2; D call uncertain. Germline-derived CDR1 and CDR2 are SEHNR and FQNEAQ (reference sequence). The V end lost 3 bases, the J end lost 3 bases, and 11 bases lay between the germline ends. The CDR3 covers 14 residues.

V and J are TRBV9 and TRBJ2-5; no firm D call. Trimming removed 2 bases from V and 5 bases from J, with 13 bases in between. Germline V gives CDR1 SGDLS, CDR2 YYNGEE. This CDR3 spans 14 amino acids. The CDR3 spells CASSVSPAEETQYF. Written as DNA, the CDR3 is TGTGCCAGCAGCGTCTCACCCGCCGAGGAGACCCAGTACTTC.

This chain's CDR3 is CASSRGTGGEQYF. The CDR3 bases are TGTGCCAGCAGCAGAGGGACAGGGGGCGAGCAGTACTTC. The chain couples TRBV5-5 to TRBJ2-7; 11 nucleotides match TRBD1. The J segment lost 6 bases and the V segment lost 4 bases, leaving 3 bases of the junction unmatched. Per germline, CDR1 SGHKS and CDR2 YYEKEE (reference sequence). CDR3 length: 13 amino acids. The complete variable domain, with remaining parts taken from reference TRBV5-5 and TRBJ2-7, reads DAGVTQSPTHLIKTRGQQVTLRCSPISGHKSVSWYQQVLGQGPQFIFQYYEKEERGRGNFPDRFSARQFPNYSSELNVNALLLGDSALYLCASSRGTGGEQYFGPGTRLTVT.

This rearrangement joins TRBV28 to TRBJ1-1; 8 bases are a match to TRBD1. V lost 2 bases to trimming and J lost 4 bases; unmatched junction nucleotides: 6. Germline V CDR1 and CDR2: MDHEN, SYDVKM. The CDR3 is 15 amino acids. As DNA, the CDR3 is TGTGCCAGCAGTTTACCCGGACAGGGTTCCACTGAAGCTTTCTTT. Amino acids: CASSLPGQGSTEAFF.

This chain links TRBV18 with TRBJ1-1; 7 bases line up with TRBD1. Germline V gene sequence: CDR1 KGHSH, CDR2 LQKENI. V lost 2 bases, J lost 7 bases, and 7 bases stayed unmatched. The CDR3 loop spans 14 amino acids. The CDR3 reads CASSPTGQNIEAFF. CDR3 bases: TGTGCCAGCTCACCAACGGGACAGAATATTGAAGCTTTCTTT.

CDR3 DNA sequence: TGTGCCAGCAGCTTGGATGGCGCGGGGCGCTCCTACGAGCAGTACTTC. This codes for CASSLDGAGRSYEQYF. The V call is TRBV5-4, the J call TRBJ2-7; tentatively, D is TRBD2 (6 bases). The germline V gene encodes CDR1 SGHNT and CDR2 YYREEE (reference sequence). Trimming took off 0 bases at V and 0 bases at J, with 13 bases between the two ends. This CDR3 has 16 residues.

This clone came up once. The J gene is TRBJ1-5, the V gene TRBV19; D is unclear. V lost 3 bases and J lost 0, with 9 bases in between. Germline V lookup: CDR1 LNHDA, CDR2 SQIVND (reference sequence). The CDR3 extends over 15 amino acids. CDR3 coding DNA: TGTGCCAGTAGTATCCAGCGAATTAGCAATCAGCCCCAGCATTTT. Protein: CASSIQRISNQPQHF.

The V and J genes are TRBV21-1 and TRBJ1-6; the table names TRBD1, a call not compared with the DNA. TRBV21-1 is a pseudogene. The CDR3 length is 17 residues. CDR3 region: CASSKSFRAPIISPLHF. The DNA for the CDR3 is TGTGCCAGCAGCAAATCTTTCAGGGCCCCCATTATCTCACCCCTCCACTTT.

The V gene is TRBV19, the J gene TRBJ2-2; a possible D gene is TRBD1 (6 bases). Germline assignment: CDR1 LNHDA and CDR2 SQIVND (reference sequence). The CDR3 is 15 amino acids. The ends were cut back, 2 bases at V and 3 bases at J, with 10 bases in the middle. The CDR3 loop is CASSIWGLDTGELFF. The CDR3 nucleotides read TGTGCCAGTAGTATATGGGGGCTTGACACCGGGGAGCTGTTTTTT.

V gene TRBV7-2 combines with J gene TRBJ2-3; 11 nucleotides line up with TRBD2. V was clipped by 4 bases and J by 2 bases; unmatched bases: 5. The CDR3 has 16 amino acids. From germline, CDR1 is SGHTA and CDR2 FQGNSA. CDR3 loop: CASSSGTSGSTDTQYF. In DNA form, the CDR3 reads TGTGCCAGCAGCTCGGGGACTAGCGGTTCCACAGATACGCAGTATTTT.